Sequencing of this TCR beta chain was carried out in a study of CD8 T cells in ankylosing spondylitis. Notes on the study in general: CD8+ disease-linked clones were present at relatively low frequencies in blood. Reportedly, significant enrichment of disease-linked clones occurred in matched ankylosing spondylitis synovial fluid. Among TCR beta sequences, a motif of several highly homologous variants appeared characteristic of ankylosing spondylitis blood. Earlier literature documents some of the motif variants in reactive arthritis synovial fluid and blood.

TCRdb independently ran MiXCR on the 5' RACE reads; one entry per CDR3 protein. Among roughly 200,000 distinct CDR3 sequences listed, roughly 24% were seen once. This clonotype appeared many times. Its antigen is undetermined. This CDR3 comprises 16 residues. V shed 7 bases, J shed 5 bases, and the junction held 8 bases outside the gene matches. Looked up from germline, CDR1 is MDHEN and CDR2 is SYDVKM. This receptor was taken from a male donor with ankylosing spondylitis or in good health (not recorded which). V is TRBV28 and J is TRBJ2-1; 13 positions agree with TRBD2. The sample was blood, either unsorted or a sorted T cell fraction (not recorded which). The CDR3 region has the DNA TGTGCCAGCAAAGGAGGGGGACTAGCGGGGCACAATGAGCAGTTCTTC. Translation: CASKGGGLAGHNEQFF. Full variable domain (missing parts from reference TRBV28 and TRBJ2-1): DVKVTQSSRYLVKRTGEKVFLECVQDMDHENMFWYRQDPGLGLRLIYFSYDVKMKEKGDIPEGYSVSREKKERFSLILESASTNQTSMYLCASKGGGLAGHNEQFFGPGTRLTVL.